This TCR beta chain was recorded in a study of blood T cell repertoires in COVID-19. TCRdb's table, derived via immunoSEQ multiplex PCR, lists solely in-frame clones and lacks some. This table holds 210,000 or so clones, 81% found once. Across under 25 US areas, participants ranged in age from about 18 to 90 years. Per germline, CDR1 SGHRS and CDR2 YFSETQ. V lost 3 bases to trimming and J lost 1 base, with 10 bases between them. The CDR3 covers 15 residues. Sequencing used PBMCs or T cells enriched from blood (not recorded which). This sequence joins TRBV5-1 and TRBJ2-2, with D unresolved. The sequence derives from a woman aged 50 to 60 with acute COVID-19. The CDR3 loop reads CASSSGDLNTGELFF. DNA for the CDR3: TGCGCCAGCAGCTCTGGAGATTTGAACACCGGGGAGCTGTTTTTT. The whole variable domain, filled in from reference TRBV5-1 and TRBJ2-2, reads KAGVTQTPRYLIKTRGQQVTLSCSPISGHRSVSWYQQTPGQGLQFLFEYFSETQRNKGNFPGRFSGRQFSNSRSEMNVSTLELGDSALYLCASSSGDLNTGELFFGEGSRLTVL.